A single sample gave rise to the 6 T cell receptor beta chains below, sequenced in a study of blood T cell repertoires in COVID-19 (dated by TCRdb to 2018 to 2021). Library preparation employed the immunoSEQ multiplex PCR assay. This is the immuneACCESS table as TCRdb keeps it, with only in-frame sequences that have V and J called. A part of the clones is gone; compared with another copy, unresolved V genes explain less than half, and the rest is unexplained. This sample has 55,000 or so clones in its table, and 88% of those were observed once. The ten largest account for 8.5% of the sample. Sequences were obtained from peripheral blood. The receptors shown here come from a man aged 55 to 70 with active COVID-19.

The V and J genes are TRBV18 and TRBJ2-7, with D maybe TRBD1 (6 bases). CDR3 size: 14 residues. V lost 2 bases to trimming and J lost 4 bases, with 12 bases between them. Germline V gene sequence: CDR1 KGHSH, CDR2 LQKENI. The CDR3 loop is CASSPTGPNYEQYF. For the CDR3, the DNA is TGTGCCAGCTCACCAACAGGGCCGAATTACGAGCAGTACTTC.

The V gene is TRBV20-1, the J gene TRBJ1-6; D call uncertain. Trimming left V 3 bases short and J 5 bases short, with 8 bases between. This CDR3 comprises 13 residues. Germline V gene data show CDR1 as DFQATT and CDR2 as SNEGSKA (reference sequence). CDR3 loop: CSASDQDNSPLHF. CDR3 DNA: TGCAGTGCTAGTGACCAGGATAATTCACCCCTCCACTTT.

This clone turned up a few times. The chain is built from TRBV12-3 or TRBV12-4 and TRBJ2-2, with D hard to call. V dropped 1 base and J dropped 6 bases, with 3 bases sitting between them. This CDR3 has 12 amino acids. This CDR3 is CASSLGAGELFF. DNA of the CDR3: TGTGCCAGCAGTTTAGGCGCCGGGGAGCTGTTTTTT.

The chain carries TRBV10-3 and TRBJ2-1; 10 positions agree with TRBD2. Germline V gene data show CDR1 as ENHRY and CDR2 as SYGVKD. The CDR3 has 15 amino acids. The trim removed 3 bases at V and 6 bases at J, leaving 5 bases unmatched. The CDR3 coding sequence is TGTGCCATCAGTGAAGGAGCGGGAGGGTTCAATGAGCAGTTCTTC. It is translated as CAISEGAGGFNEQFF.

The gene calls are TRBV7-9 and TRBJ2-7, with 14 bases matching TRBD2. The CDR3 has 15 residues. CDR1 and CDR2 (germline): SEHNR, FQNEAQ (reference sequence). Trimming cost V 5 bases and J 6 bases; bases outside gene matches: 6. The CDR3 reads CASSLTGTSGSEQYF. The CDR3 DNA reads as TGTGCCAGCAGCCTTACCGGGACTAGCGGGAGCGAGCAGTACTTC.

The gene calls are TRBV10-1 and TRBJ2-3; TRBD2 aligns across 7 bases. The length of the CDR3 is 22 residues. V was pared by 3 bases and J by 1 base, with 25 bases of the junction left unmatched. Germline V gene data show CDR1 as WNHNN and CDR2 as SYGVQD (reference sequence). CDR3 amino acids: CASSERLMFSGWGRSCTDTQYF. The CDR3, as DNA: TGCGCCAGCAGTGAAAGGCTGATGTTTAGCGGGTGGGGTCGTTCTTGCACAGATACGCAGTATTTT.